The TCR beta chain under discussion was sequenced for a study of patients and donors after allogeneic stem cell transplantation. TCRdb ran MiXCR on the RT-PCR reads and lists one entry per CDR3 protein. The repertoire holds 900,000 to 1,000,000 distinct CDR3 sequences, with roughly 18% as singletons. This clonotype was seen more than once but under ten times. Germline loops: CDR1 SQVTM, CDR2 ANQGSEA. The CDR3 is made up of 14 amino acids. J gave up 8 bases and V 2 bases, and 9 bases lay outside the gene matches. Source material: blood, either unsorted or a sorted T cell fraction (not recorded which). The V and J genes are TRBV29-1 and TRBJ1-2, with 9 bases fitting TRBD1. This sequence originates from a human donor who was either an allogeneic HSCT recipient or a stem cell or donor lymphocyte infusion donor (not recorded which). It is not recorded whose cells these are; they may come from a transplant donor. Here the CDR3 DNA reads TGCAGCGTTGAAAGGGGACAGGGTAACGGCGGCTACACCTTC. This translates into CSVERGQGNGGYTF. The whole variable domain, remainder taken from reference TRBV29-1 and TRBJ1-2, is SAVISQKPSRDICQRGTSLTIQCQVDSQVTMMFWYRQQPGQSLTLIATANQGSEATYESGFVIDKFPISRPNLTFSTLTVSNMSPEDSSIYLCSVERGQGNGGYTFGSGTRLTVV.